A single sample gave rise to the 5 T cell receptor beta chains below, sequenced in a study of shared clonotypes between healthy human individuals. Profiling relied on immunoSEQ multiplex PCR, and the TCRdb table lists in-frame clones only, not all of them. The table includes about 1 million clones, roughly 80% detected once. The sequencing sample was made of memory CD4+ T cells sorted from blood. This sample's subset: CD45RA-negative fraction. These receptors were taken from a young man in good health.

The chain carries TRBV5-6 and TRBJ1-5; D may be TRBD1 (6 bases). The V gene's germline CDR1 is SGHDT and CDR2 YYEEEE. This CDR3 region has 13 residues. The V and J ends lost 4 bases and 4 bases respectively, with 9 bases between them. The CDR3 nucleotides are TGTGCCAGCAGCATAGGACAGAATCAGCCCCAGCATTTT. This sequence encodes CASSIGQNQPQHF.

The V gene is TRBV18, the J gene TRBJ2-3; 14 bases align to TRBD2. V shed 8 bases and J 5 bases; nucleotides not matched to a gene: 9. Germline CDR1 and CDR2: KGHSH and LQKENI. This CDR3 is built from 16 residues. CDR3: CASVAGTSGRLDTQYF. The CDR3 DNA reads TGTGCCAGCGTTGCCGGGACTAGCGGGAGATTAGATACGCAGTATTTT. Filled out from reference TRBV18 and TRBJ2-3, the complete variable domain reads NAGVMQNPRHLVRRRGQEARLRCSPMKGHSHVYWYRQLPEEGLKFMVYLQKENIIDESGMPKERFSAEFPKEGPSILRIQQVVRGDSAAYFCASVAGTSGRLDTQYFGPGTRLTVL.

The chain couples TRBV5-1 to TRBJ2-1, with 8 positions matching TRBD2. Looked up from germline, CDR1 is SGHRS and CDR2 is YFSETQ. J gave up 8 bases and V 1 base, and 5 bases lay outside the gene matches. The CDR3 length is 14 residues. The CDR3 reads CASSLSSGKYEQFF. The CDR3 coding sequence is TGCGCCAGCAGCTTGAGTAGCGGGAAATATGAGCAGTTCTTC.

This sequence joins TRBV5-4 and TRBJ2-5, with D uncertain. V lost 4 bases and J 2 bases, leaving 12 bases between the germline ends. The germline CDR1 and CDR2 sequences are SGHNT and YYREEE (reference sequence). The CDR3 loop spans 14 amino acids. The CDR3: CASSDRRGQETQYF. The CDR3 nucleotides are TGTGCCAGCAGCGACCGTCGAGGACAAGAGACCCAGTACTTC.

The chain couples TRBV11-2 to TRBJ1-4, with 11 bases lining up with TRBD1. CDR1 is SGHAT, CDR2 FQNNGV, per germline. The CDR3 covers 14 residues. The trim removed 5 bases at V and 8 bases at J, leaving 4 bases unmatched. CDR3 protein: CASSPGQGVEKLFF. The CDR3 region has the DNA TGTGCCAGCAGCCCGGGACAGGGGGTGGAAAAACTGTTTTTT.